Listed below are T cell receptor beta chains from one sample, sequenced in a study of blood T cell repertoires in COVID-19. TCRdb's copy holds only in-frame clones and misses some; the assay was immunoSEQ multiplex PCR. The sample records 200,000 to 250,000 clones, about 90% being singletons. Sequenced material: peripheral blood. These receptors were obtained from a woman aged 55-70 years with acute or convalescent COVID-19. Each CDR3 is given with its conserved first and last residue. The D gene is left open where the match is weak. The listing skips clone size in some rows; elsewhere it reads once, few, many or a size class.

V gene: TRBV9; D gene: TRBD2; J gene: TRBJ2-1; clone size: NA; CDR3 DNA: TGTGCCAGCAGCGTCGCCCCTCGAGCGGGAGTCACAGGTCATGAGCAGTTCTTC; CDR3 protein: CASSVAPRAGVTGHEQFF
V gene: TRBV7-2; D gene: TRBD1; J gene: TRBJ2-7; clone size: NA; CDR3 DNA: TGTGCCAGCAGCTCGACGCCGGGACAGGGCTACGAGCAGTACTTC; CDR3 protein: CASSSTPGQGYEQYF
V gene: TRBV2; D gene: NA; J gene: TRBJ1-5; clone size: NA; CDR3 DNA: TGTGCCAGCAGTGAACAGGGTCTTAGCAATCAGCCCCAGCATTTT; CDR3 protein: CASSEQGLSNQPQHF
V gene: TRBV5-6; D gene: TRBD1; J gene: TRBJ1-2; clone size: NA; CDR3 DNA: TGTGCCAGCAGCTCCACAGGGGTTAACTATGGCTACACCTTC; CDR3 protein: CASSSTGVNYGYTF
V gene: TRBV24-1; D gene: NA; J gene: TRBJ2-7; clone size: NA; CDR3 DNA: TGTGCCACCAGTGATACCACTCTCCCCTCCTACGAGCAGTACTTC; CDR3 protein: CATSDTTLPSYEQYF
V gene: TRBV30; D gene: NA; J gene: TRBJ2-3; clone size: NA; CDR3 DNA: TGTGCCTGGAGTTCGACCGGGGTGGGTACAGATACGCAGTATTTT; CDR3 protein: CAWSSTGVGTDTQYF
V gene: TRBV29-1; D gene: NA; J gene: TRBJ1-2; clone size: NA; CDR3 DNA: TGCAGCGTTTTGACGTCGGGTAACTATGGCTACACCTTC; CDR3 protein: CSVLTSGNYGYTF
V gene: TRBV5-1; D gene: TRBD1; J gene: TRBJ2-3; clone size: NA; CDR3 DNA: TGCGCCAGCAGCTTCCGGGACAGGCGGACAGATACGCAGTATTTT; CDR3 protein: CASSFRDRRTDTQYF
V gene: TRBV28; D gene: TRBD1; J gene: TRBJ1-1; clone size: NA; CDR3 DNA: TGTGCCAGCAGATCTGACAGGGGGCGAGGCACTGAAGCTTTCTTT; CDR3 protein: CASRSDRGRGTEAFF
V gene: TRBV19; D gene: TRBD1; J gene: TRBJ1-2; clone size: NA; CDR3 DNA: TGTGCCAGTAGTCCCCGGGACAGGGGTGGCTACACCTTC; CDR3 protein: CASSPRDRGGYTF
V gene: TRBV6-6; D gene: TRBD1; J gene: TRBJ1-2; clone size: NA; CDR3 DNA: TGTGCCAGCAGTCAAAGGGACAGGGGGGATGGCTACACCTTC; CDR3 protein: CASSQRDRGDGYTF
V gene: TRBV5-4; D gene: TRBD1; J gene: TRBJ2-7; clone size: once; CDR3 DNA: TGTGCCAGCAGTTTGAGGACAGGGCCATACGAGCAGTACTTC; CDR3 protein: CASSLRTGPYEQYF
V gene: TRBV2; D gene: TRBD2; J gene: TRBJ2-7; clone size: NA; CDR3 DNA: TGTGCCAGCAAACCCTCGGGACTAGCGGGGGACTACGAGCAGTACTTC; CDR3 protein: CASKPSGLAGDYEQYF
V gene: TRBV7-8; D gene: TRBD1; J gene: TRBJ1-6; clone size: NA; CDR3 DNA: TGTGCCAGCAGCTCTACAGGGGTCAGGTCACCCCTCCACTTT; CDR3 protein: CASSSTGVRSPLHF
V gene: TRBV19; D gene: TRBD2; J gene: TRBJ2-2; clone size: NA; CDR3 DNA: TGTGCCAGTACCGGGACTAACTCGAACACCGGGGAGCTGTTTTTT; CDR3 protein: CASTGTNSNTGELFF
V gene: TRBV7-6; D gene: NA; J gene: TRBJ2-1; clone size: NA; CDR3 DNA: TGTGCCAGCAGCTTAGCTCCGGGATCTCGGTCGGGTAATGAGCAGTTCTTC; CDR3 protein: CASSLAPGSRSGNEQFF
V gene: TRBV6-5; D gene: NA; J gene: TRBJ1-1; clone size: NA; CDR3 DNA: TGTGCCAGCAGTTATTCGGACATGACTGAAGCTTTCTTT; CDR3 protein: CASSYSDMTEAFF
V gene: TRBV6-5; D gene: NA; J gene: TRBJ1-2; clone size: NA; CDR3 DNA: TGTGCCAGCAGTCCACAGGGAGATGGCTACACCTTC; CDR3 protein: CASSPQGDGYTF
V gene: TRBV7-9; D gene: TRBD1; J gene: TRBJ1-1; clone size: NA; CDR3 DNA: TGTGCCAGCGGGACAGGGAACACTGAAGCTTTCTTT; CDR3 protein: CASGTGNTEAFF
V gene: TRBV5-1; D gene: TRBD1; J gene: TRBJ1-4; clone size: NA; CDR3 DNA: TGCGCCAGCAGCGGGGGACAGGTGAATGGTAATGAAAAACTGTTTTTT; CDR3 protein: CASSGGQVNGNEKLFF
V gene: TRBV2; D gene: TRBD2; J gene: TRBJ2-3; clone size: NA; CDR3 DNA: TGTGCCAGCAGGCCCGGGACTAGCGGGGGGGATACGCAGTATTTT; CDR3 protein: CASRPGTSGGDTQYF
V gene: TRBV7-2; D gene: TRBD2; J gene: TRBJ2-5; clone size: NA; CDR3 DNA: TGTGCCAGCAGCTTACCCGGTAGCGGGAGACGAGAGACCCAGTACTTC; CDR3 protein: CASSLPGSGRRETQYF
V gene: TRBV7-2; D gene: TRBD1; J gene: TRBJ1-6; clone size: NA; CDR3 DNA: TGTGCCAGCAGCCCTGGGACAGTTAGTTCACCCCTCCACTTT; CDR3 protein: CASSPGTVSSPLHF
V gene: TRBV4-1; D gene: TRBD1; J gene: TRBJ1-5; clone size: NA; CDR3 DNA: TGCGCCAGCAGCCCTTCTCAACAGGGGGCGGATAGCAATCAGCCCCAGCATTTT; CDR3 protein: CASSPSQQGADSNQPQHF
V gene: TRBV19; D gene: TRBD1; J gene: TRBJ1-2; clone size: few; CDR3 DNA: TGTGCCAGTAGTAGGGGGGACAGGAACTATGGCTACACCTTC; CDR3 protein: CASSRGDRNYGYTF
V gene: TRBV6-2/TRBV6-3; D gene: NA; J gene: TRBJ1-1; clone size: once; CDR3 DNA: TGTGCCAGCAGTTACACAGGGAAGTGGATGAACACTGAAGCTTTCTTT; CDR3 protein: CASSYTGKWMNTEAFF
V gene: TRBV6-5; D gene: TRBD1; J gene: TRBJ1-2; clone size: once; CDR3 DNA: TGTGCCAGCAGTCACGGACAGGGGATCACGTATGGCTACACCTTC; CDR3 protein: CASSHGQGITYGYTF
V gene: TRBV9; D gene: TRBD1; J gene: TRBJ2-5; clone size: once; CDR3 DNA: TGTGCCAGCAGCCTTGGGACAGGGGGAAGTCTCCAAGAGACCCAGTACTTC; CDR3 protein: CASSLGTGGSLQETQYF
V gene: TRBV6-4; D gene: TRBD1; J gene: TRBJ1-4; clone size: NA; CDR3 DNA: TGTGCCAGCAGTTTGGACAGGGCGGGGGAAAAACTGTTTTTT; CDR3 protein: CASSLDRAGEKLFF
V gene: TRBV29-1; D gene: NA; J gene: TRBJ2-3; clone size: NA; CDR3 DNA: TGCAGCGCCCCAGGTGGCACAGATACGCAGTATTTT; CDR3 protein: CSAPGGTDTQYF
V gene: TRBV19; D gene: TRBD2; J gene: TRBJ2-7; clone size: NA; CDR3 DNA: TGTGCCAGTAGTACCGACTCGACTAGCGCCGAGCAGTACTTC; CDR3 protein: CASSTDSTSAEQYF
V gene: TRBV7-9; D gene: NA; J gene: TRBJ2-7; clone size: NA; CDR3 DNA: TGTGCCAGCAGCTTAGGCTCGACAGCCTACGAGCAGTACTTC; CDR3 protein: CASSLGSTAYEQYF